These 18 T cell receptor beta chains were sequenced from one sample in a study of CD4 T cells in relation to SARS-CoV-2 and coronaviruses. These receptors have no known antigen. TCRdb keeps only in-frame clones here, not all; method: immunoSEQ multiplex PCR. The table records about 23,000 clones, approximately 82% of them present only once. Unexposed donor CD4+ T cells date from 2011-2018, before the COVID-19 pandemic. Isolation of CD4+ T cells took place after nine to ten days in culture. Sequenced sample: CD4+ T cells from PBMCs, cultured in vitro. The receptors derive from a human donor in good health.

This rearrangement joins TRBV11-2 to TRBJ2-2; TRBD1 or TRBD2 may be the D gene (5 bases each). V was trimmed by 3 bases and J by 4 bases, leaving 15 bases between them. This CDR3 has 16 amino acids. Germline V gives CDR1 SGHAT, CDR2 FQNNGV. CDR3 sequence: CASSFGATSVTGELFF. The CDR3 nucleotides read TGTGCCAGCAGCTTCGGGGCGACATCCGTCACCGGGGAGCTGTTTTTT.

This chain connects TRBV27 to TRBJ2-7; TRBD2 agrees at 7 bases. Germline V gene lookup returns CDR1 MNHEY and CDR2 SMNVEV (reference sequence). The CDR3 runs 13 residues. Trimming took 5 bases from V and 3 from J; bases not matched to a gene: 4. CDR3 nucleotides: TGTGCCAGCAGTCCAGGGACTATCTACGAGCAGTACTTC. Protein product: CASSPGTIYEQYF.

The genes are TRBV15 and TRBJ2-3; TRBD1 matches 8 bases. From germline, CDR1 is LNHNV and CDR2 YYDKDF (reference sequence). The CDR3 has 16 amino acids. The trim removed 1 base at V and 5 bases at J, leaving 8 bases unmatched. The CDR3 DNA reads TGTGCCACCAGCAGAGGTGCAGGGGGCGCCGAAGATACGCAGTATTTT. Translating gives CATSRGAGGAEDTQYF.

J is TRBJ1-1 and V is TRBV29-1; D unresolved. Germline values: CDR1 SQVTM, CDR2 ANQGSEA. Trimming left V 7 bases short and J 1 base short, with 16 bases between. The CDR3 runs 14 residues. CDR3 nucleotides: TGCAGCGCCCGACCCGGGAGTTCGAACACTGAAGCTTTCTTT. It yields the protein CSARPGSSNTEAFF.

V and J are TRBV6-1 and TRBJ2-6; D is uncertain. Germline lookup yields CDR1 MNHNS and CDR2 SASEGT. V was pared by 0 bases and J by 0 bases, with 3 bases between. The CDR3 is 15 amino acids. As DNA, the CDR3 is TGTGCCAGCAGTGAAGCTAGCTCTGGGGCCAACGTCCTGACTTTC. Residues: CASSEASSGANVLTF.

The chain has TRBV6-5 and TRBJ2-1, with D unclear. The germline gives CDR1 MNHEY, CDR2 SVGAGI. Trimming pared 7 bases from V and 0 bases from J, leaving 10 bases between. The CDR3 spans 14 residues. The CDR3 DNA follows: TGTGCCAGCACCGTGGGCGGCTCCTACAATGAGCAGTTCTTC. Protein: CASTVGGSYNEQFF.

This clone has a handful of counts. The CDR3 protein is CSARTATEAFF. The CDR3 DNA reads TGCAGCGCTAGGACGGCTACTGAAGCTTTCTTT. The V gene is TRBV29-1, the J gene TRBJ1-1; D unresolved. Trimming removed 7 bases at V and 5 bases at J, with 11 bases between. CDR1 SQVTM and CDR2 ANQGSEA come from the germline V gene. The CDR3 runs to 11 residues. The entire variable domain, with the rest obtained from reference TRBV29-1 and TRBJ1-1, is as follows: SAVISQKPSRDICQRGTSLTIQCQVDSQVTMMFWYRQQPGQSLTLIATANQGSEATYESGFVIDKFPISRPNLTFSTLTVSNMSPEDSSIYLCSARTATEAFFGQGTRLTVV.

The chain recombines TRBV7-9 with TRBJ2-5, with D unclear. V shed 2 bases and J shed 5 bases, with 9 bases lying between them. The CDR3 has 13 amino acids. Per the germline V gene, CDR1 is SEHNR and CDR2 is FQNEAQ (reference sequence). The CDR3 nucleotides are TGTGCCAGCAGCTTAAGCCATGGGGAGACCCAGTACTTC. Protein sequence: CASSLSHGETQYF.

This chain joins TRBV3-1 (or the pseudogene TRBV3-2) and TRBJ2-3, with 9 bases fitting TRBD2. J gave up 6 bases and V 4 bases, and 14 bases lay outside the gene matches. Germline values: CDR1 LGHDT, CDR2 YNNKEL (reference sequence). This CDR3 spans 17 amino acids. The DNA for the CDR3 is TGTGCCAGCAGCCCACGGGGTAGCGGGAGATTGTTGGATACGCAGTATTTT. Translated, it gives CASSPRGSGRLLDTQYF.

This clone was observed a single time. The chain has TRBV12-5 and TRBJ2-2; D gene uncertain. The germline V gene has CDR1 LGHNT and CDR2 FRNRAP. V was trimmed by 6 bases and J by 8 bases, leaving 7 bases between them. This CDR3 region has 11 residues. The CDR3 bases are TGTGCTAGTGGCTTAGTAGGGGAGCTGTTTTTT. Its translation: CASGLVGELFF.

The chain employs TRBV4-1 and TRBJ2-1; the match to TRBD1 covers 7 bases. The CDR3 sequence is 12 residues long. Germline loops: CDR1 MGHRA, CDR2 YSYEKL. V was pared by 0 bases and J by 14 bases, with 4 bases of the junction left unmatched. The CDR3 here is CASSQDQGQEFF. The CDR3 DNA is TGCGCCAGCAGCCAAGATCAAGGACAGGAGTTCTTC.

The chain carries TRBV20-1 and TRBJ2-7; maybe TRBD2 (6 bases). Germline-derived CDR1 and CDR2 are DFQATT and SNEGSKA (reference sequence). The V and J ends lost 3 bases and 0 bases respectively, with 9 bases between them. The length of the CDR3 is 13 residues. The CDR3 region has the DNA TGCAGTGCTAGTGACGGGAGCTCCTACGAGCAGTACTTC. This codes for CSASDGSSYEQYF.

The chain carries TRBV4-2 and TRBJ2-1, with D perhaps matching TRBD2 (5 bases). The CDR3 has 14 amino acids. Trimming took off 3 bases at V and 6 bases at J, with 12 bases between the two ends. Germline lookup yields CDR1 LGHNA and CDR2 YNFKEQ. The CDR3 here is CASSQGDLANEQFF. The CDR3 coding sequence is TGTGCCAGCAGCCAGGGAGATTTAGCCAATGAGCAGTTCTTC.

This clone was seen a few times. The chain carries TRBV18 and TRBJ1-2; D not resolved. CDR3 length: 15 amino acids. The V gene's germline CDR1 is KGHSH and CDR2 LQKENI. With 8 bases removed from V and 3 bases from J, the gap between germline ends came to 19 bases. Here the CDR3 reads CASGRGSDGDYGYTF. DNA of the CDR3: TGTGCCAGCGGGCGGGGATCGGACGGTGACTATGGCTACACCTTC.

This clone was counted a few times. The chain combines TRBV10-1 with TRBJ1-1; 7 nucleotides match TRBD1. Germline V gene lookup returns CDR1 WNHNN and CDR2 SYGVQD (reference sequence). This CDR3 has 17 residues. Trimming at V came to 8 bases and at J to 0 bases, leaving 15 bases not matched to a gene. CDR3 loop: CASYSLGRDRVNTEAFF. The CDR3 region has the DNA TGCGCCAGCTACTCCTTAGGCCGGGACAGAGTGAACACTGAAGCTTTCTTT.

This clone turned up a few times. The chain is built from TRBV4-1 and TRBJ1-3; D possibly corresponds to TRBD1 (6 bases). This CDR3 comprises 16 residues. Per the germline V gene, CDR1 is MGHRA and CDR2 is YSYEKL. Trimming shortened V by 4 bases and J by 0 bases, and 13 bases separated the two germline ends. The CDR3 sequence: CASSLEGDLSGNTIYF. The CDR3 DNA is TGCGCCAGCAGCCTGGAGGGGGACCTCTCTGGAAACACCATATATTTT.

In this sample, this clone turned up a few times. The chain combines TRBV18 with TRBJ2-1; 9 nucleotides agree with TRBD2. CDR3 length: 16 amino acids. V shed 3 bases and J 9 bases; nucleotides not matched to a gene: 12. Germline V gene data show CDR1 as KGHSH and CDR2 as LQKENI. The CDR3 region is CASSPDISGSLGEQFF. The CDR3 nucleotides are TGTGCCAGCTCACCTGATATTAGCGGGAGTTTGGGTGAGCAGTTCTTC.

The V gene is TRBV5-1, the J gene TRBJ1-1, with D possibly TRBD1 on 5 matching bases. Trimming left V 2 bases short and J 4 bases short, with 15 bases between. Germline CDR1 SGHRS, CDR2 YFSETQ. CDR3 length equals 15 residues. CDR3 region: CASSLLQESGTEAFF. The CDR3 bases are TGCGCCAGCAGCTTATTACAGGAGAGTGGCACTGAAGCTTTCTTT. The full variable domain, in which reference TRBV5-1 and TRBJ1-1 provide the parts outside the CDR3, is KAGVTQTPRYLIKTRGQQVTLSCSPISGHRSVSWYQQTPGQGLQFLFEYFSETQRNKGNFPGRFSGRQFSNSRSEMNVSTLELGDSALYLCASSLLQESGTEAFFGQGTRLTVV.